This T cell receptor (beta chain) is drawn from a study of T cell responses to AZD1222 COVID-19 vaccine. Sequencing used immunoSEQ multiplex PCR; TCRdb keeps in-frame clones, though not all of them. Of about 120,000 clones in the sample, 90% were seen once. This CDR3 contains 15 residues. V was cut by 5 bases and J by 0 bases, with 13 bases left in between. The V gene's germline CDR1 is SGHVS and CDR2 FQNEAQ. The rearrangement links TRBV7-8 to TRBJ1-1; D perhaps matches TRBD1 (5 bases). The source was peripheral blood, collected on day 0 of AZD1222 vaccination. This TCR was sampled from an adult in good health. The CDR3 sequence is CASSPPTGLNTEAFF. The CDR3 nucleotides read TGTGCCAGCAGCCCTCCTACAGGATTGAACACTGAAGCTTTCTTT.